The entry below describes one T cell receptor beta chain. Its antigen is not identified. This sample is part of a study of CD8+ T cells in alopecia areata. Whole-study results and caveats: Normal-skin resident alphabeta T cells also appear among scalp sample sequences. Among patients, TCR sharing was less clear than in mice, a difference possibly due in part to HLA diversity in the patient population.

TCR sequencing used cDNA made by reverse transcription of extracted RNA. Measured with immunoSEQ multiplex PCR; TCRdb has only the in-frame clones, and not every one. In the table there are about 110,000 clones, 45% to 70% of which are singletons. A FACSAria was used to sort CD4+ and CD8+ T cells. These cells came from PBMCs. The CDR3 runs 10 residues. Per the germline V gene, CDR1 is SQVTM and CDR2 is ANQGSEA. V was shortened by 7 bases and J by 1 base, with 4 bases between the two germline ends. This chain links TRBV29-1 with TRBJ1-1; no clear D. The TCR was taken from a human donor in good health. Material for sequencing was CD8+ T cells sorted from blood. The CDR3 DNA follows: TGCAGCGGGGCGAACACTGAAGCTTTCTTT. It translates to CSGANTEAFF.